This entry lists 10 T cell receptor beta chains sequenced from one sample in a study of T cell responses to AZD1222 COVID-19 vaccine. Using immunoSEQ multiplex PCR, the repertoire was profiled, and TCRdb retains in-frame clones only, with some absent. Altogether about 19,000 clones are present, about four fifths being singletons, with the ten largest covering roughly 21%. The sequencing used peripheral blood, collected 28 days after the second AZD1222 dose. Receptors originate from an adult who received the AZD1222 COVID-19 vaccine.

The chain employs TRBV5-5 and TRBJ2-2; D may be TRBD1 (7 bases). The germline V gene encodes CDR1 SGHKS and CDR2 YYEKEE (reference sequence). CDR3 length: 14 amino acids. V lost 0 bases and J 6 bases, leaving 9 bases between the germline ends. This chain's CDR3 is CASSLVRGAGELFF. CDR3 nucleotide sequence: TGTGCCAGCAGCTTGGTCAGGGGGGCCGGGGAGCTGTTTTTT.

The V gene is TRBV6-5, the J gene TRBJ2-2; D uncertain. The V end lost 8 bases, the J end lost 0 bases, and 4 bases lay between the germline ends. Germline CDR1 MNHEY, CDR2 SVGAGI. The CDR3 has 12 amino acids. CDR3 coding DNA: TGTGCCAGCCGCACGAACACCGGGGAGCTGTTTTTT. Residues: CASRTNTGELFF.

The rearrangement joins TRBV7-6 to TRBJ2-2, with D perhaps TRBD1 (6 bases). From germline, CDR1 is SGHVS and CDR2 FNYEAQ. V was shortened by 1 base and J by 0 bases, with 6 bases between the two germline ends. This CDR3 has 15 residues. CDR3 loop: CASSLGQANTGELFF. CDR3 in DNA: TGTGCCAGCAGCTTAGGACAGGCGAACACCGGGGAGCTGTTTTTT.

The V and J genes are TRBV9 and TRBJ1-2; possibly TRBD1 for D (5 bases). This CDR3 is 14 amino acids long. Germline values: CDR1 SGDLS, CDR2 YYNGEE. With 2 bases removed from V and 5 bases from J, the gap between germline ends came to 13 bases. CDR3 loop: CASSVQQGGYGYTF. DNA for the CDR3: TGTGCCAGCAGCGTCCAGCAGGGAGGATATGGCTACACCTTC.

This clone was counted between two and nine times. The CDR3 spells CASSFRTGGSSYEQYF. CDR3 nucleotide sequence: TGTGCCAGTAGTTTCAGGACAGGGGGCTCCTCCTACGAGCAGTACTTC. The chain is built from TRBV19 and TRBJ2-7, with 11 nucleotides matching TRBD1. With 5 bases clipped from V and 0 bases from J, the junction kept 6 bases outside the gene matches. Per germline, CDR1 LNHDA and CDR2 SQIVND (reference sequence). CDR3 length: 16 amino acids.

This clone was seen only a few times. This rearrangement joins TRBV2 to TRBJ1-4, with 7 bases matching TRBD1. Germline V gene data show CDR1 as SNHLY and CDR2 as FYNNEI. CDR3 length: 13 amino acids. After removal of 6 bases from V and 7 bases from J, the junction contained 5 bases not matched to a gene. The CDR3 spells CASSRGRLEKLFF. CDR3 coding DNA: TGTGCCAGCAGCAGGGGGAGGCTTGAAAAACTGTTTTTT.

The genes are TRBV13 and TRBJ2-3, with TRBD2 matching 8 bases. This CDR3 is built from 14 residues. After removal of 6 bases from V and 1 base from J, the junction contained 3 bases not matched to a gene. Germline CDR1 PRHDT, CDR2 FYEKMQ (reference sequence). The DNA of the CDR3 is TGTGCCAGCAGTCGTAGCGGGGGCACAGATACGCAGTATTTT. Translating gives CASSRSGGTDTQYF.

The chain combines TRBV10-1 with TRBJ2-1; tentative D call: TRBD1 (6 bases). V lost 0 bases, J lost 2 bases, and 8 bases lay in between. The CDR3 covers 15 residues. Germline V gives CDR1 WNHNN, CDR2 SYGVQD (reference sequence). CDR3 region: CASSESQGTYNEQFF. CDR3 in DNA: TGCGCCAGCAGTGAGTCGCAGGGGACCTACAATGAGCAGTTCTTC.

This chain links TRBV30 with TRBJ2-1; D is uncertain. Trimming stripped 1 base from V and 8 bases from J, with 12 bases between. Germline V gene lookup returns CDR1 GTSNPN and CDR2 SVGIG (reference sequence). This CDR3 region has 13 residues. The chain's CDR3 is CAWSGLVTDEQFF. The CDR3 coding sequence is TGTGCCTGGAGTGGGCTAGTCACGGATGAGCAGTTCTTC.

J is TRBJ1-3 and V is TRBV18; possibly TRBD1 for D (5 bases). The V gene's germline CDR1 is KGHSH and CDR2 LQKENI. CDR3 length: 16 residues. Trimming removed 3 bases at V and 3 bases at J, with 15 bases between. CDR3: CASSPTRTTGGNTIYF. The DNA for the CDR3 is TGTGCCAGCTCACCGACTAGGACAACTGGTGGAAACACCATATATTTT.